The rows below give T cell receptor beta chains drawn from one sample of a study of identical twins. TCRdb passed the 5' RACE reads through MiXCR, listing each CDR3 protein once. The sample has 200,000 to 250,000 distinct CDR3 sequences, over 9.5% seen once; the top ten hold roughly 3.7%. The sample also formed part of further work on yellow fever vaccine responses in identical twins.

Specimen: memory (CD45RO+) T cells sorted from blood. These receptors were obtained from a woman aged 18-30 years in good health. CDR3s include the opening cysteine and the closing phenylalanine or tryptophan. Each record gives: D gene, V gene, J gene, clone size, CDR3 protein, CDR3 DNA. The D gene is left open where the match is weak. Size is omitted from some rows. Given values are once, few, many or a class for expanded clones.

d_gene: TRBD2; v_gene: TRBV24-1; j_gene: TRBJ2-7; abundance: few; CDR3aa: CATSDLRGRPYEQYF; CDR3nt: TGTGCCACCAGTGATTTGCGCGGGAGGCCCTACGAGCAGTACTTC
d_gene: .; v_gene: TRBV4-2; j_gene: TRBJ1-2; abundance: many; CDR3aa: CASSQDPGHLNYGYTF; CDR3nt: TGTGCCAGCAGCCAAGATCCTGGACATCTTAACTATGGCTACACCTTC
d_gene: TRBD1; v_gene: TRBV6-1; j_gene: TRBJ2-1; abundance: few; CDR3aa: CASVATGGREQFF; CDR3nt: TGTGCCAGCGTAGCGACAGGGGGCCGGGAGCAGTTCTTC
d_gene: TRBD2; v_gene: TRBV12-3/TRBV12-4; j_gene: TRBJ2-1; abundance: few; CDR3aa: CASSPVRGLAGTGQIF; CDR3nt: TGTGCCAGCAGCCCGGTCAGGGGACTAGCGGGGACGGGACAGATCTTC
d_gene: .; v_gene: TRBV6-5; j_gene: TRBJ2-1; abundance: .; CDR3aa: CASSGAGEQFF; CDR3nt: TGTGCCAGCAGCGGGGCGGGTGAGCAGTTCTTC
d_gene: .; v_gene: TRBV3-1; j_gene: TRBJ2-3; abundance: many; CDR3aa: CASSQDLARPTSTDTQYF; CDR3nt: TGTGCCAGCAGCCAAGATCTGGCCCGACCGACTAGCACAGATACGCAGTATTTT
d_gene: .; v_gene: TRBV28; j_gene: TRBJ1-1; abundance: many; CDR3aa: CASSLGQINTEAFF; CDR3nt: TGTGCCAGCAGTTTAGGACAGATAAACACTGAAGCTTTCTTT
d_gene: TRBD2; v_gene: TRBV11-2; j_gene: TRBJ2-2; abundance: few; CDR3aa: CASSKLAGGTGELFF; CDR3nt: TGTGCCAGCAGCAAACTAGCGGGAGGAACCGGGGAGCTGTTTTTT
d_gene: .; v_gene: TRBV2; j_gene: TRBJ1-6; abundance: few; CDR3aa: CASSAQGGGTGSPLHF; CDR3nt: TGTGCCAGCAGTGCCCAAGGCGGGGGGACGGGATCACCCCTCCACTTT
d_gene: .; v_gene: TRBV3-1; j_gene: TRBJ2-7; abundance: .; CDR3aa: CASSQDRRTVSYEQYF; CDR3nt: TGTGCCAGCAGCCAAGACAGGCGGACGGTTTCCTACGAGCAGTACTTC
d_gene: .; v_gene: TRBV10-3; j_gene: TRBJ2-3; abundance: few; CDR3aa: CAMESGSTDTQYF; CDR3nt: TGTGCCATGGAGTCAGGGAGCACAGATACGCAGTATTTT
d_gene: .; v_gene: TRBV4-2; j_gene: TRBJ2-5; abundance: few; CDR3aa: CASSQVGGRQETQYF; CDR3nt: TGTGCCAGCAGCCAAGTGGGGGGGCGCCAAGAGACCCAGTACTTC
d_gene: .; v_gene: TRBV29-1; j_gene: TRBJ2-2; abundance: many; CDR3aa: CSVGRGGELFF; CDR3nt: TGCAGCGTTGGACGGGGCGGGGAGCTGTTTTTT
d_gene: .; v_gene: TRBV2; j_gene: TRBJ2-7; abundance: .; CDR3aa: CASRVEGNEQYF; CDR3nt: TGTGCCAGCAGGGTTGAGGGGAACGAGCAGTACTTC
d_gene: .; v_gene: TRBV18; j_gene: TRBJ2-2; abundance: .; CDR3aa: CASSPITGPNTGELFF; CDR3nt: TGTGCCAGCTCACCTATTACAGGCCCGAACACCGGGGAGCTGTTTTTT
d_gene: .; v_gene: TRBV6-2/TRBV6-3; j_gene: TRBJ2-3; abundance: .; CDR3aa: CAGAEAATDTQYF; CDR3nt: TGTGCCGGCGCCGAGGCAGCTACAGATACGCAGTATTTT
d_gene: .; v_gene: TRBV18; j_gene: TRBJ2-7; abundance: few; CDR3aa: CASSPLVAQVYEQYF; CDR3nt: TGTGCCAGCTCACCACTGGTAGCGCAAGTTTACGAGCAGTACTTC
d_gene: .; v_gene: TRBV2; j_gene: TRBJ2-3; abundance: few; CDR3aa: CASTTLAGPDTQYF; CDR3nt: TGTGCCAGCACCACCCTGGCAGGCCCAGATACGCAGTATTTT
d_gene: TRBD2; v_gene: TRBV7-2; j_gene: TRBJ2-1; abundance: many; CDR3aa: CASSRPSGKGSYNEQFF; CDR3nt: TGTGCCAGCAGCCGCCCTAGCGGGAAGGGCTCCTACAATGAGCAGTTCTTC
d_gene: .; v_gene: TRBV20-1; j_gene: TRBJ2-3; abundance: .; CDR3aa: CSASGGLQANTQYF; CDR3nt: TGCAGTGCTAGTGGGGGGCTCCAAGCAAATACGCAGTATTTT
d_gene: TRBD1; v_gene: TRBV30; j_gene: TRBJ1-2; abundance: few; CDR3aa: CAWSGQNYGYTF; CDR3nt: TGTGCCTGGTCGGGACAGAACTATGGCTACACCTTC
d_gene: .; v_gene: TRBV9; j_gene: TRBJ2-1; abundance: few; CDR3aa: CASSVVGLGAYNEQFF; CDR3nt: TGTGCCAGCAGCGTAGTAGGACTTGGAGCCTACAATGAGCAGTTCTTC
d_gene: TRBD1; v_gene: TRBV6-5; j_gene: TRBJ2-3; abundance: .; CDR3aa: CASSYLQGWSDTQYF; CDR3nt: TGTGCCAGCAGTTACTTACAGGGGTGGTCAGATACGCAGTATTTT
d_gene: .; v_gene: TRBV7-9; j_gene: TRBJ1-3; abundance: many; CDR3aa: CASSFMGSGNTIYF; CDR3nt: TGTGCCAGCAGCTTCATGGGCTCTGGAAACACCATATATTTT
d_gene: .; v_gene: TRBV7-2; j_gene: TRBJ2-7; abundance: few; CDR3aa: CASSPAYGEQYF; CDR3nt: TGTGCCAGCAGCCCGGCTTATGGTGAGCAGTACTTC
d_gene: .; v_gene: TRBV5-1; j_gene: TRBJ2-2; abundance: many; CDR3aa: CASSLEGETGELFF; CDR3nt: TGCGCCAGCAGCTTGGAAGGGGAAACCGGGGAGCTGTTTTTT